This T cell receptor beta chain is drawn from a study of blood T cell repertoires in COVID-19. Profiling relied on immunoSEQ multiplex PCR, and the TCRdb table lists in-frame clones only, not all of them. The table shows 140,000 or so clones, with over 80% occurring only once. Trimming took 4 bases from V and 6 from J; bases not matched to a gene: 1. The CDR3 is 13 residues long. Germline assignment: CDR1 MNHEY and CDR2 SVGAGI. This receptor was taken from a man between 60 and 75 years old who had recovered from COVID-19. The material sequenced was PBMCs or T cells enriched from blood (not recorded which). The rearrangement joins TRBV6-5 to TRBJ2-1; 9 nucleotides line up with TRBD1. The CDR3: CASSLDRGNEQFF. CDR3 in DNA: TGTGCCAGCAGTTTGGACAGGGGCAATGAGCAGTTCTTC.